This T cell receptor beta chain was sequenced for a study of T cell responses to AZD1222 COVID-19 vaccine. Measured with immunoSEQ multiplex PCR; TCRdb has only the in-frame clones, and not every one. The data contain 100,000 to 150,000 clones, around 92% of them seen just once; the ten biggest clones take up approximately 1%. General study points: Every sample of the repertoires postdated the peak T cell response.

With regard to this clone: What it recognizes is unknown.

The CDR3 covers 17 residues. The J segment lost 0 bases and the V segment lost 0 bases, leaving 6 bases of the junction unmatched. Germline V CDR1 and CDR2: SGHRS, YFSETQ. The V call is TRBV5-1, the J call TRBJ2-3, with 8 bases identical to TRBD2. The TCR was taken from an adult in good health. The input for sequencing was peripheral blood, taken on day 0 of AZD1222 vaccination. The CDR3 region has the DNA TGCGCCAGCAGCTTGGTGGCTAGCGGGCCCAGCACAGATACGCAGTATTTT. Amino acid sequence: CASSLVASGPSTDTQYF. Drawing the rest from reference TRBV5-1 and TRBJ2-3, the complete variable domain is KAGVTQTPRYLIKTRGQQVTLSCSPISGHRSVSWYQQTPGQGLQFLFEYFSETQRNKGNFPGRFSGRQFSNSRSEMNVSTLELGDSALYLCASSLVASGPSTDTQYFGPGTRLTVL.